The present T cell receptor beta chain was sequenced within a study of OX40 agonist ivuxolimab in advanced cancers. For this clone: Its target is unknown.

Any history of autoimmune disease or systemic immunosuppression disqualified patients. Sequenced by immunoSEQ multiplex PCR; TCRdb stores in-frame clones only, minus some. The sample shows approximately 58,000 clones, approximately 81% of them seen only once. Study-wide findings and caveats: Clonal expansion was seen in CD4+ and CD8+ blood T cells by week 6 at 0.1 to 3.0 mg/kg.

The clonotype originates from an adult with an advanced solid tumor such as melanoma, head and neck, liver or kidney cancer. The sequencing here drew on CD4+ or CD8+ T cells sorted from blood, taken in a trial of the OX40 agonist ivuxolimab.

The CDR3, as DNA: TGTGCCAGCAGCGCACGACTAGCGGAGAACACCGGGGAGCTGTTTTTT. It is translated as CASSARLAENTGELFF. The chain recombines TRBV7-2 with TRBJ2-2, with TRBD2 matching 9 bases. Germline trimming cut 5 bases from V and 1 base from J; bases unmatched to any gene: 5. CDR1 SGHTA and CDR2 FQGNSA come from the germline V gene. This CDR3 contains 16 residues.